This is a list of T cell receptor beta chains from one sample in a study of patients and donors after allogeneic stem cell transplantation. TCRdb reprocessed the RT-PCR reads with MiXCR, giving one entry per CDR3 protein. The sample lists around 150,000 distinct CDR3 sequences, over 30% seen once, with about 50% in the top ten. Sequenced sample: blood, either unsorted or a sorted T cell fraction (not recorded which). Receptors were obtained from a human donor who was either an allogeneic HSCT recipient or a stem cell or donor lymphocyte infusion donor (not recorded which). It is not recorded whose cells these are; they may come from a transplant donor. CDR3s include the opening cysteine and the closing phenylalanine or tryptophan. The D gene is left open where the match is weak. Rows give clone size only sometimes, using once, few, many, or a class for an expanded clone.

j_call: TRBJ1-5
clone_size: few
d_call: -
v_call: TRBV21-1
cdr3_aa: CASSNQNQQINQPQHF
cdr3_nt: TGTGCCAGCAGCAACCAGAATCAACAGATAAATCAGCCCCAGCATTTT

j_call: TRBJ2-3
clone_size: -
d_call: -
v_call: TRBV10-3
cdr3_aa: CATRGRGTTDTQYF
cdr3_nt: TGTGCCACTCGGGGCCGGGGGACCACAGATACGCAGTATTTT

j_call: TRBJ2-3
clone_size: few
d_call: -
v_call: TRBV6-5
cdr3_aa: CASSYSGDTQYF
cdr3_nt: TGTGCCAGCAGTTATTCAGGGGATACGCAGTATTTT

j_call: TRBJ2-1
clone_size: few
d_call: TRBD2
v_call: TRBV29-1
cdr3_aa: CSVERASGGLPNEQFF
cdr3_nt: TGCAGCGTTGAAAGGGCTAGCGGGGGCCTCCCCAATGAGCAGTTCTTC

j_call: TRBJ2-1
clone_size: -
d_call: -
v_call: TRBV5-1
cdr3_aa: CASSYLPGDEQFF
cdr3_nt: TGCGCCAGCAGCTACCTCCCCGGGGATGAGCAGTTCTTC

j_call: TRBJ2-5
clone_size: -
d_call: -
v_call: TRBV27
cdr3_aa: CASRVQETQYF
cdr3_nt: TGTGCCAGCAGAGTCCAAGAGACCCAGTACTTC

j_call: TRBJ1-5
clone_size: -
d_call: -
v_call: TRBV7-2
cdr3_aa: CAGSSGGGDQPQHF
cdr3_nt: TGTGCCGGCAGCTCAGGCGGTGGGGATCAGCCCCAGCATTTT

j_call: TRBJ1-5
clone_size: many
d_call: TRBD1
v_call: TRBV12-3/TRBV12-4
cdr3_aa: CASSPGGLNQPQHF
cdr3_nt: TGTGCCAGCAGTCCAGGGGGCCTCAATCAGCCCCAGCATTTT

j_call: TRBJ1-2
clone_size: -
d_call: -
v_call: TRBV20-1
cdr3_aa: CSARAAGAGYGYTF
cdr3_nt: TGCAGTGCTAGAGCAGCGGGGGCCGGGTATGGCTACACCTTC

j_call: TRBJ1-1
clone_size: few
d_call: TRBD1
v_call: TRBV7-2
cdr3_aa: CASSLQTGRNTEAFF
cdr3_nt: TGTGCCAGCAGCTTACAGACAGGGAGGAACACTGAAGCTTTCTTT

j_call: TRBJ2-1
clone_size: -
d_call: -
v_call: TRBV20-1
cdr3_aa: CSARGLDGEQFF
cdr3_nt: TGCAGTGCTAGGGGCCTAGATGGTGAGCAGTTCTTC

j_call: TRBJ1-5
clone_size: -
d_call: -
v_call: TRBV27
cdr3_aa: CASAGEADVNQPQHF
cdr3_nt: TGTGCCAGCGCTGGGGAGGCAGATGTCAATCAGCCCCAGCATTTT

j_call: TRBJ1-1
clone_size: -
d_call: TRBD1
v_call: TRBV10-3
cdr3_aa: CAISGGQGTEAFF
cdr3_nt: TGTGCCATCAGTGGGGGACAGGGAACTGAAGCTTTCTTT

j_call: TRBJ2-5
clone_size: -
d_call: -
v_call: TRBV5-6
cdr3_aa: CASSRTGSELFQETQYF
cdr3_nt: TGTGCCAGCAGCCGGACCGGGTCAGAACTCTTCCAAGAGACCCAGTACTTC

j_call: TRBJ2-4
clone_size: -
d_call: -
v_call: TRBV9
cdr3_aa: CASSGRAKDDIQYF
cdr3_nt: TGTGCCAGCAGCGGCAGGGCTAAGGATGACATTCAGTACTTC

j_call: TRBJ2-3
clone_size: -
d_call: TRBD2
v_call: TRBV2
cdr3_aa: CASRKLAGVTDTQYF
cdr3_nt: TGTGCCAGCAGGAAACTAGCGGGGGTTACAGATACGCAGTATTTT

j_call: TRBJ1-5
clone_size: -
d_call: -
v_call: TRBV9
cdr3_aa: CASSVDPNQPQHF
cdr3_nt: TGTGCCAGCAGCGTAGATCCTAATCAGCCCCAGCATTTT

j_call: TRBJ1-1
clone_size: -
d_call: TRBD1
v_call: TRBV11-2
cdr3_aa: CASSLARGLYTEAFF
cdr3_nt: TGTGCCAGCAGCTTAGCCAGGGGGCTTTACACTGAAGCTTTCTTT

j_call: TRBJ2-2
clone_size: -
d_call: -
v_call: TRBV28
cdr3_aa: CASSPPTENTGELFF
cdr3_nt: TGTGCCAGCAGTCCCCCGACGGAGAACACCGGGGAGCTGTTTTTT

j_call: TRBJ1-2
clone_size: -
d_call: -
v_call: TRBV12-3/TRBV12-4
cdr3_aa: CASSHRVGSYGYTF
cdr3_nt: TGTGCCAGCAGTCACAGGGTGGGGAGCTATGGCTACACCTTC

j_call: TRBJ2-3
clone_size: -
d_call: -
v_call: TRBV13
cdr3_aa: CASSTYPDTQYF
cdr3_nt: TGTGCCAGCAGCACCTACCCAGATACGCAGTATTTT

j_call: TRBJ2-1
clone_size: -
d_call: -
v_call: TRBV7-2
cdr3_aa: CASSALTGYNEQFF
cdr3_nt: TGTGCCAGCAGCGCCCTAACAGGGTACAATGAGCAGTTCTTC

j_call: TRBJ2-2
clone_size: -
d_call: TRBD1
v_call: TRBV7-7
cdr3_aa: CASSLGTETTGELFF
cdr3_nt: TGTGCTAGCAGCTTAGGGACAGAGACCACCGGGGAGCTGTTTTTT

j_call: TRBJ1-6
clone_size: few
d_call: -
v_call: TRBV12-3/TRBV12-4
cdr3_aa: CASSLMTSSYNSPLHF
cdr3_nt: TGTGCCAGCAGTTTGATGACAAGCTCCTATAATTCACCCCTCCACTTT

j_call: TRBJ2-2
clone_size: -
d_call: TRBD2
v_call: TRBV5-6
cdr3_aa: CASSAGLEIGELFF
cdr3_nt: TGTGCCAGCAGCGCGGGACTAGAAATCGGGGAGCTGTTTTTT

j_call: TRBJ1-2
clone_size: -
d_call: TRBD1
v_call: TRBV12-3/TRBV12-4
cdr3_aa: CASNPGGAKGYSYTF
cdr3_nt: TGTGCCAGCAACCCAGGGGGCGCTAAGGGCTATAGCTACACCTTC

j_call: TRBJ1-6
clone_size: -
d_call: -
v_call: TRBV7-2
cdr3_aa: CASSLSGPLHF
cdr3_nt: TGTGCCAGCAGCTTATCCGGTCCCCTCCACTTT

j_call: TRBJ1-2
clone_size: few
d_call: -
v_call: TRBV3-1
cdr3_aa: CASSPGRNPTNYGYTF
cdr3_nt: TGTGCCAGCAGCCCCGGACGGAATCCTACTAACTATGGCTACACCTTC

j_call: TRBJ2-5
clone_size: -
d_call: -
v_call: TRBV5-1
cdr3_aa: CASSFNPFLGAQETQYF
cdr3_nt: TGCGCCAGCAGCTTCAACCCCTTTTTGGGAGCCCAAGAGACCCAGTACTTC

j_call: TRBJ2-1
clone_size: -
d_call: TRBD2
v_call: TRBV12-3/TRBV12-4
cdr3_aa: CASSLWGRGGDEQFF
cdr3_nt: TGTGCCAGCAGTCTCTGGGGGCGGGGGGGCGACGAGCAGTTCTTC

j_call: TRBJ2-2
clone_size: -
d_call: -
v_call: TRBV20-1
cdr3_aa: CSSAAENTGELFF
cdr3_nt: TGCAGTTCCGCCGCGGAGAACACCGGGGAGCTGTTTTTT

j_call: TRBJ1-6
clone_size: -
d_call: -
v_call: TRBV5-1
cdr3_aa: CASTDTSSSPLHF
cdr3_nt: TGCGCCAGTACGGACACCTCAAGCTCACCCCTCCACTTT

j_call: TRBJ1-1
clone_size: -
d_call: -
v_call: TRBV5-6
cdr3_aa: CASSRRYTEAFF
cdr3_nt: TGTGCCAGCAGCCGCAGATACACTGAAGCTTTCTTT

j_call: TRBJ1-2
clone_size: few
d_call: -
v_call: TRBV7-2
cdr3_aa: CASSLGGLDYGYTF
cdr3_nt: TGTGCCAGCAGCTTAGGGGGTTTAGACTATGGCTACACCTTC

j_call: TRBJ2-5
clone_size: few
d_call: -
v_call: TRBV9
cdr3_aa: CASSVGERETQYF
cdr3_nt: TGTGCCAGCAGCGTAGGGGAGAGGGAGACCCAGTACTTC

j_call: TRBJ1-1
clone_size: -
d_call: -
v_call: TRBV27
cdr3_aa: CASSLSSGWDSLEAFF
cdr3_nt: TGTGCCAGCAGTTTATCTAGCGGCTGGGATAGCTTGGAAGCTTTCTTT

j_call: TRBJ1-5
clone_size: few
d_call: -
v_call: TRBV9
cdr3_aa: CASSVTPNQPQHF
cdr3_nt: TGTGCCAGCAGCGTAACCCCTAATCAGCCCCAGCATTTT

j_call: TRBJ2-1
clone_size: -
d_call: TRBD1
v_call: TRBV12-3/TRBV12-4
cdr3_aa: CASSRQGQVDEQFF
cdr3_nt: TGTGCCAGCAGCCGACAGGGGCAGGTTGATGAGCAGTTCTTC

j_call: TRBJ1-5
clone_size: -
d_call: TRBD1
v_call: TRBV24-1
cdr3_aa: CATSDADQGGHNQPQHF
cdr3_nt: TGTGCCACCAGTGATGCTGACCAGGGGGGCCACAATCAGCCCCAGCATTTT